The rows below give T cell receptor beta chains drawn from one sample of a study of OX40 agonist ivuxolimab in advanced cancers. Produced via immunoSEQ multiplex PCR; TCRdb's table is partial and in-frame only. This table holds 50,000 to 65,000 clones, approximately 90% found once. Sequencing used CD4+ or CD8+ T cells sorted from blood, obtained in a trial of the OX40 agonist ivuxolimab. Receptor source: an adult with an advanced solid tumor such as melanoma, head and neck, liver or kidney cancer. Each CDR3 is given with its conserved first and last residue. D genes are given only for firm matches. Part of the rows lack a size; the others show once, few, many or a class for expanded clones.

J: TRBJ2-1; size: -; D: TRBD2; V: TRBV15; DNA: TGTGCCACCAGCAGAGGAGCTAGCGGGAGAGGGGGTGAGCAGTTCTTC; CDR3: CATSRGASGRGGEQFF
J: TRBJ2-3; size: -; D: TRBD1; V: TRBV9; DNA: TGTGCCAGCAGCGCCAACCAGGGGGCAGCTGCAGATACGCAGTATTTT; CDR3: CASSANQGAAADTQYF
J: TRBJ2-1; size: once; D: TRBD1; V: TRBV29-1; DNA: TGCAGCGTTGAAGGCAGGGGGTACGACAATGAGCAGTTCTTC; CDR3: CSVEGRGYDNEQFF
J: TRBJ2-5; size: -; D: TRBD2; V: TRBV19; DNA: TGTGCCAGTAGACCGGGACTAGCGGGAGTGGAGACCCAGTACTTC; CDR3: CASRPGLAGVETQYF
J: TRBJ2-2; size: -; D: -; V: TRBV6-5; DNA: TGTGCCAGCAGTTTGACACAGATCACCGGGGAGCTGTTTTTT; CDR3: CASSLTQITGELFF
J: TRBJ2-7; size: -; D: TRBD2; V: TRBV11-2; DNA: TGTGCCAGCAGCCGTACTAGCGGAGCTTTGTACGAGCAGTACTTC; CDR3: CASSRTSGALYEQYF
J: TRBJ2-3; size: -; D: -; V: TRBV6-6; DNA: TGTGCCAGCAGAAAGGGGGGGTCCCCAGATACGCAGTATTTT; CDR3: CASRKGGSPDTQYF
J: TRBJ2-3; size: -; D: TRBD2; V: TRBV30; DNA: TGTGCCTGGAGTGTACTTAGCGGGAGGACAGATACGCAGTATTTT; CDR3: CAWSVLSGRTDTQYF
J: TRBJ2-7; size: few; D: -; V: TRBV6-5; DNA: TGTGCCAGCACCCGGGACGGCAGCTCCTACGAGCAGTACTTC; CDR3: CASTRDGSSYEQYF
J: TRBJ2-3; size: -; D: TRBD2; V: TRBV5-1; DNA: TGCGCCAGCAGTGGCCTAGCGGGTCTAGGAGAGACGCAGTATTTT; CDR3: CASSGLAGLGETQYF
J: TRBJ1-2; size: few; D: -; V: TRBV30; DNA: TGTGCCTGGAGCAGTTCAGTGGGTGGCTACACCTTC; CDR3: CAWSSSVGGYTF
J: TRBJ2-1; size: -; D: TRBD1; V: TRBV19; DNA: TGTGCCAGTAGTATAGGGACAGGCTGGGGGTGGCAGTTCTTC; CDR3: CASSIGTGWGWQFF
J: TRBJ2-7; size: -; D: -; V: TRBV2; DNA: TGTGCCAGCAGTACTCGGGGGAGCGGGCTCTACGAGCAGTACTTC; CDR3: CASSTRGSGLYEQYF
J: TRBJ1-3; size: -; D: TRBD1; V: TRBV7-3; DNA: TGTGCCAGCAGACGACAGGGACTGGGAAACACCATATATTTT; CDR3: CASRRQGLGNTIYF
J: TRBJ2-2; size: -; D: -; V: TRBV19; DNA: TGTGCCAGTAGTCGGGTCACCGGGGAGCTGTTTTTT; CDR3: CASSRVTGELFF
J: TRBJ1-1; size: medium-sized; D: -; V: TRBV5-4; DNA: TGTGCCAGCAGCCCGCAACATAGGCTGGCTGAAGCTTTCTTT; CDR3: CASSPQHRLAEAFF
J: TRBJ2-2; size: few; D: -; V: TRBV5-4; DNA: TGTGCCAGCAGCGGCGTGGCTATTGGGAACACCGGGGAGCTGTTTTTT; CDR3: CASSGVAIGNTGELFF
J: TRBJ1-3; size: -; D: -; V: TRBV19; DNA: TGTGCCAGTAGTATAACGTCCTCTGGAAACACCATATATTTT; CDR3: CASSITSSGNTIYF
J: TRBJ1-1; size: -; D: TRBD1; V: TRBV5-1; DNA: TGCGCCAGCAGCCCATACACAGGGGGCACTGAAGCTTTCTTT; CDR3: CASSPYTGGTEAFF
J: TRBJ2-2; size: -; D: TRBD2; V: TRBV2; DNA: TGTGCCAGCAGTGGGACTAGCGGGTTGAGGGATACCGGGGAGCTGTTTTTT; CDR3: CASSGTSGLRDTGELFF
J: TRBJ2-3; size: -; D: -; V: TRBV6-1; DNA: TGTGCCAGCAGTGAATCGTTAGTGACTAGCACAGATACGCAGTATTTT; CDR3: CASSESLVTSTDTQYF
J: TRBJ2-3; size: -; D: -; V: TRBV25-1; DNA: TGTGCCAGCATGGGAGGAGGGAACACAGATACGCAGTATTTT; CDR3: CASMGGGNTDTQYF
J: TRBJ2-7; size: -; D: -; V: TRBV2; DNA: TGTGCCAGCAGTGCCACTCCTGGCCGCCGGGTCCACGAGCAGTACTTC; CDR3: CASSATPGRRVHEQYF
J: TRBJ2-6; size: -; D: -; V: TRBV18; DNA: TGTGCCAGCTCACCAGAGGGACACACTGGGGCCAACGTCCTGACTTTC; CDR3: CASSPEGHTGANVLTF
J: TRBJ2-6; size: -; D: -; V: TRBV5-8; DNA: TGTGCCAGCAGCTTCGGGGGCGGTGGGGCCAACGTCCTGACTTTC; CDR3: CASSFGGGGANVLTF
J: TRBJ2-7; size: -; D: TRBD1; V: TRBV6-6; DNA: TGTGCCAGCAGCGCCGGGACAGGATACTACGAGCAGTACTTC; CDR3: CASSAGTGYYEQYF
J: TRBJ2-1; size: once; D: TRBD2; V: TRBV9; DNA: TGTGCCAGCAGCGTAGCGGACGGGAGGCAAAATGAGCAGTTCTTC; CDR3: CASSVADGRQNEQFF
J: TRBJ2-7; size: -; D: TRBD2; V: TRBV29-1; DNA: TGCAGCGTACTACCGCCCGGACTAGCCCACGAGCAGTACTTC; CDR3: CSVLPPGLAHEQYF
J: TRBJ1-6; size: -; D: TRBD1; V: TRBV6-5; DNA: TGTGCCAGCAGTCGGGACAGGGCCGATTCACCCCTCCACTTT; CDR3: CASSRDRADSPLHF
J: TRBJ2-5; size: -; D: -; V: TRBV18; DNA: TGTGCCAGCTCACCACCGCTTATAGAGATCCAGTACTTC; CDR3: CASSPPLIEIQYF
J: TRBJ1-2; size: few; D: TRBD1; V: TRBV19; DNA: TGTGCCAGTACGAGGGGGCGGGGGAACTATGGCTACACCTTC; CDR3: CASTRGRGNYGYTF
J: TRBJ2-1; size: -; D: TRBD2; V: TRBV2; DNA: TGTGCCAGCAGTGGACTAGCGGGGCCCGGTGGTGAGCAGTTCTTC; CDR3: CASSGLAGPGGEQFF
J: TRBJ2-1; size: -; D: TRBD2; V: TRBV9; DNA: TGTGCCAGCAGCGTAGGGACTAGCGGGATTTACAATGAGCAGTTCTTC; CDR3: CASSVGTSGIYNEQFF
J: TRBJ1-2; size: -; D: -; V: TRBV5-1; DNA: TGCGCCAGCAGCTTGGTGGGTCCGGGAGGCTACACCTTC; CDR3: CASSLVGPGGYTF
J: TRBJ2-1; size: -; D: -; V: TRBV5-4; DNA: TGTGCCAGCAGCTTGGCTGGTCACAATGAGCAGTTCTTC; CDR3: CASSLAGHNEQFF
J: TRBJ1-5; size: -; D: -; V: TRBV7-9; DNA: TGTGCCAGCAGCTTAAAGGGGGATCAGCCCCAGCATTTT; CDR3: CASSLKGDQPQHF
J: TRBJ1-2; size: medium-sized; D: -; V: TRBV5-6; DNA: TGTGCCAGCAGCCCCACCAGGCGGGGTTACGGCTACACCTTC; CDR3: CASSPTRRGYGYTF
J: TRBJ2-7; size: -; D: -; V: TRBV30; DNA: TGTGCCTGGAGTGTACGTTTAGCGACAGTGTTCAGCGAGCAGTACTTC; CDR3: CAWSVRLATVFSEQYF
J: TRBJ2-1; size: -; D: -; V: TRBV5-1; DNA: TGCGCCAGCAACCGGGAGGGGGCCAGTAAATACAATGAGCAGTTCTTC; CDR3: CASNREGASKYNEQFF
J: TRBJ2-7; size: once; D: -; V: TRBV28; DNA: TGTGCCAGCAGTTTATGGCAGAACTCCTACGAGCAGTACTTC; CDR3: CASSLWQNSYEQYF
J: TRBJ2-1; size: -; D: -; V: TRBV18; DNA: TGTGCCAGCCGAACCATTTCGGGTGAGCAGTTCTTC; CDR3: CASRTISGEQFF
J: TRBJ1-1; size: few; D: TRBD1; V: TRBV30; DNA: TGTGCCTGGAGTATCCCAGGGGGCTGGACTGAAGCTTTCTTT; CDR3: CAWSIPGGWTEAFF
J: TRBJ1-3; size: -; D: -; V: TRBV4-1; DNA: TGCGCCAGCAGCCGTGGGCCCATGAGAGGGATTGGAGCTGGAAACACCATATATTTT; CDR3: CASSRGPMRGIGAGNTIYF
J: TRBJ2-1; size: -; D: -; V: TRBV7-8; DNA: TGTGCCAGCAGCTTAGCGCGCTCCTACAATGAGCAGTTCTTC; CDR3: CASSLARSYNEQFF
J: TRBJ2-1; size: -; D: TRBD2; V: TRBV19; DNA: TGTGCCAGTAGTATATTAGCGGGAGATCGAGGTGAGCAGTTCTTC; CDR3: CASSILAGDRGEQFF
J: TRBJ2-3; size: -; D: TRBD2; V: TRBV14; DNA: TGTGCCAGCAGCCAAAACTTGGGAGGGTATACGCAGTATTTT; CDR3: CASSQNLGGYTQYF
J: TRBJ1-1; size: -; D: TRBD1; V: TRBV6-1; DNA: TGTGCCAGCAACAGGGGGGACACTGAAGCTTTCTTT; CDR3: CASNRGDTEAFF
J: TRBJ2-7; size: -; D: TRBD2; V: TRBV15; DNA: TGTGCCACCAGCAGAGACTCTCCGACTAGCGGGAGTTACGAGCAGTACTTC; CDR3: CATSRDSPTSGSYEQYF
J: TRBJ1-5; size: few; D: -; V: TRBV28; DNA: TGTGCCAGCAGTTTCACGGCCTCCCGGACCCAGCCCCAGCATTTT; CDR3: CASSFTASRTQPQHF
J: TRBJ2-4; size: -; D: TRBD2; V: TRBV19; DNA: TGTGCCAGTAGTGGGACTAGCGTGGGGCCCAAAAACATTCAGTACTTC; CDR3: CASSGTSVGPKNIQYF
J: TRBJ2-7; size: -; D: -; V: TRBV21-1; DNA: TGTGCCAGCAGCAAAGCTTCCGAGGTAGCCGGGAGTCACCACGAGCAGTACTTC; CDR3: CASSKASEVAGSHHEQYF
J: TRBJ2-3; size: -; D: TRBD1; V: TRBV28; DNA: TGTGCCAGCAGTGAGTGGACAGGGCTTACAGATACGCAGTATTTT; CDR3: CASSEWTGLTDTQYF
J: TRBJ2-2; size: few; D: -; V: TRBV5-1; DNA: TGCGCCAGCAGCCGGATAACGGGCACCGGGGAGCTGTTTTTT; CDR3: CASSRITGTGELFF